This T cell receptor beta chain is drawn from a study of metastatic and nonmetastatic thyroid tumors. Study-wide background: Repertoire comparisons spanned blood and tumor or nodule tissue from malignant and benign thyroid patients.

CDR1 is MNHNS, CDR2 SASEGT, per germline. Trimming stripped 3 bases from V and 8 bases from J, with 10 bases between. This CDR3 region has 13 residues. Until they underwent thyroid surgery, no patient had received any treatment. A few counts support this clone. TCRdb re-clonotyped the PCR reads via MiXCR. The table includes 7,000 to 10,000 clones, about 23% detected once. The sequenced material came from tumor tissue. The gene calls are TRBV6-1 and TRBJ1-4; D unclear. This sequence originates from a female donor with papillary thyroid cancer or a benign thyroid nodule (not recorded which). Some clones in this sample may be carry-over from other donors' samples. The CDR3 sequence is CASSESEGEKLFF. The CDR3 nucleotides are TGTGCCAGCAGTGAGTCGGAAGGAGAAAAACTGTTTTTT.